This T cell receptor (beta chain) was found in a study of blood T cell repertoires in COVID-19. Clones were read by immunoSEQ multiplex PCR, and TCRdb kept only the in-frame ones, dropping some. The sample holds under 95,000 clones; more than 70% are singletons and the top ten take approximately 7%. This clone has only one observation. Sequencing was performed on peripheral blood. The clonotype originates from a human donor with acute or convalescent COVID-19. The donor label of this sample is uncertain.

The CDR3 DNA reads TGCGCCAGCAGGGGGCCAATTATCCCCGGGGAGCTGTTTTTT. This gives the protein CASRGPIIPGELFF. The chain carries TRBV4-1 and TRBJ2-2, with a possible D match to TRBD1 (5 bases). Germline V lookup: CDR1 MGHRA, CDR2 YSYEKL. V dropped 6 bases and J dropped 6 bases, with 14 bases sitting between them. The CDR3 totals 14 residues.